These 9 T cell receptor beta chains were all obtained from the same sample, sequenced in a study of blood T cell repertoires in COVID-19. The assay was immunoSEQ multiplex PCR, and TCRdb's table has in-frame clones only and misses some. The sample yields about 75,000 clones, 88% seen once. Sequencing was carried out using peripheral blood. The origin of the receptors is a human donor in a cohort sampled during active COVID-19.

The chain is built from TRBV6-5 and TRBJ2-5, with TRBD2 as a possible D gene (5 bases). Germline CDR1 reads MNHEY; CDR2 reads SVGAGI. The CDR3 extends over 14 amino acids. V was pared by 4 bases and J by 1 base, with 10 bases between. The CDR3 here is CASSFGLLQETQYF. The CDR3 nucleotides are TGTGCCAGCAGTTTCGGACTGCTCCAAGAGACCCAGTACTTC.

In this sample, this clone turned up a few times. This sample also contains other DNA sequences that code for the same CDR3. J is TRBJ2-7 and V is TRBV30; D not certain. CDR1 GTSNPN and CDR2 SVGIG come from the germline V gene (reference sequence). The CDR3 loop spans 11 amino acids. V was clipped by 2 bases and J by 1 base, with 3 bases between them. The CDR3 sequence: CAWSPSYEQYF. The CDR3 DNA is TGTGCCTGGAGTCCTTCCTACGAGCAGTACTTC.

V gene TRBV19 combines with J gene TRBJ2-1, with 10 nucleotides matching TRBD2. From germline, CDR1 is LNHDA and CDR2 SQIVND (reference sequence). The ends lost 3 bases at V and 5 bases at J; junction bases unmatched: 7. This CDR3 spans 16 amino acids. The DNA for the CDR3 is TGTGCCAGTAGTATTTCCGTAGCGGGGGGCGACAATGAGCAGTTCTTC. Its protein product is CASSISVAGGDNEQFF.

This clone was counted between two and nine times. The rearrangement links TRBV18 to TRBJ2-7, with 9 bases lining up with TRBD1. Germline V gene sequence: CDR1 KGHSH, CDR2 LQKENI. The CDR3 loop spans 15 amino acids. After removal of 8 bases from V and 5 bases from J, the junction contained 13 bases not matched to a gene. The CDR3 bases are TGTGCCAGCGCAGTACCGGGACAGGGAGTGAACGAGCAGTACTTC. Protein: CASAVPGQGVNEQYF.

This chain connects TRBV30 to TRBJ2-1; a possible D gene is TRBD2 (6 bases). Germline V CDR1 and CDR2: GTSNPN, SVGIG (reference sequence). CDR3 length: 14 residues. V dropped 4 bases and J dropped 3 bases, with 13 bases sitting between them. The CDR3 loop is CAWKRQGLYNEQFF. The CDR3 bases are TGTGCCTGGAAGCGTCAGGGACTCTACAATGAGCAGTTCTTC.

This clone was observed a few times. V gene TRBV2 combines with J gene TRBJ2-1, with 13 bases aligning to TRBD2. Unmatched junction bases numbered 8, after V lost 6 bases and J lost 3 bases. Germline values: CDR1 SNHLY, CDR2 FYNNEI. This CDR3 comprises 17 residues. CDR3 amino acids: CASSQTGTSGIYNEQFF. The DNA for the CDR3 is TGTGCCAGCAGCCAAACTGGGACTAGCGGGATCTACAATGAGCAGTTCTTC.

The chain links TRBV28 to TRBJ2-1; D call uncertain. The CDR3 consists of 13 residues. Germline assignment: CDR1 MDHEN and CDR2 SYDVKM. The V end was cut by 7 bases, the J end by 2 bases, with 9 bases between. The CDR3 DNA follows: TGTGCCAGCATCGGTTTCCCCTACAATGAGCAGTTCTTC. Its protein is CASIGFPYNEQFF.

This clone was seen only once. The CDR3 bases are TGTGCCAGCAGCTTAGGGAGGGATCGGTCTGGAAACACCATATATTTT. As protein: CASSLGRDRSGNTIYF. The rearrangement uses TRBV5-4 and TRBJ1-3; D gene unclear. The CDR3 is 16 amino acids. V lost 2 bases and J lost 1, with 13 bases in between. CDR1 and CDR2 from the germline V gene are SGHNT and YYREEE (reference sequence).

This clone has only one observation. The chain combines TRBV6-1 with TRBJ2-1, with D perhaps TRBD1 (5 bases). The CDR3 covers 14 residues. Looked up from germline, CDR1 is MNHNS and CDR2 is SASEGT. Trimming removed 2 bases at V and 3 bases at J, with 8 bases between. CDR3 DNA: TGTGCCAGCAGTGAATTCGGACACTACAATGAGCAGTTCTTC. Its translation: CASSEFGHYNEQFF.